This TCR beta chain stems from a study of T-cell memory formation after mild COVID-19. The ends were cut back, 5 bases at V and 0 bases at J, with 10 bases in the middle. Germline values: CDR1 DFQATT, CDR2 SNEGSKA (reference sequence). This CDR3 has 13 amino acids. TCRdb reanalysed the 5' RACE reads using MiXCR and keeps one entry per CDR3 protein. The sample shows around 390,000 distinct CDR3 sequences, 16% of them seen only once. This clonotype was detected only a few times. The specimen sequenced was PBMCs or a T cell subset sorted from them (not recorded which). The chain combines TRBV20-1 with TRBJ2-5; D call uncertain. The receptor was derived from a young man who had mild COVID-19 (a few samples of this study predate the infection). Cell type and time point are not known. The CDR3 DNA sequence: TGCAGTGCTCAGACCCCGGACCAAGAGACCCAGTACTTC. Its translation is CSAQTPDQETQYF.